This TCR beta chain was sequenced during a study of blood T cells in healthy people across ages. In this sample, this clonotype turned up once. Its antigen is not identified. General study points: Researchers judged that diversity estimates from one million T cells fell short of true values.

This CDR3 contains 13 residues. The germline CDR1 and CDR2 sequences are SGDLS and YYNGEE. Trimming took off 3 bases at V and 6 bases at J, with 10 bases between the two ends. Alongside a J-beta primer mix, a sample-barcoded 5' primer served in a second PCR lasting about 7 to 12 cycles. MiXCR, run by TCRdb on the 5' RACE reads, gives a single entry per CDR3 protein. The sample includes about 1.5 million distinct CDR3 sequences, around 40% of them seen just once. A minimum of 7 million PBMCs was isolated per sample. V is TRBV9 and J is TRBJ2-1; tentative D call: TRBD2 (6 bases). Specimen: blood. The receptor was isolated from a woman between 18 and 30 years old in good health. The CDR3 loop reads CASSEGLTNEQFF. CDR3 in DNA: TGTGCCAGCAGCGAGGGACTGACCAATGAGCAGTTCTTC.